Below, 3 T cell receptor beta chains from the same sample are listed, as sequenced in a study of CD39 and CD103 CD8 tumor-infiltrating T cells. This table comes from immunoSEQ multiplex PCR, and its TCRdb copy is limited to in-frame clones, with some not included. The sample includes about 2,400 clones, 55% to 75% of them seen just once. Source material: CD39- CD103- CD8+ T cells sorted from the tumor. As for subset: CD103-CD39- double-negative CD45RA- CD8 T cells. These receptors all come from a human donor with head and neck squamous cell carcinoma.

This clone appeared a few times. The V gene is TRBV28, the J gene TRBJ2-5, with 7 bases fitting TRBD1. Germline loops: CDR1 MDHEN, CDR2 SYDVKM. CDR3 length equals 14 residues. The V gene end was trimmed by 7 bases and the J gene end by 2 bases; junction bases not matched to a gene: 7. As DNA, the CDR3 is TGTGCCAGCATCCCCGGGACAGCTCAAGAGACCCAGTACTTC. Protein product: CASIPGTAQETQYF.

V gene TRBV19 combines with J gene TRBJ2-7; a possible D gene is TRBD1 (6 bases). The CDR3 contains 16 residues. The germline CDR1 and CDR2 sequences are LNHDA and SQIVND (reference sequence). V was trimmed by 6 bases and J by 4 bases, leaving 22 bases between them. The chain's CDR3 is CASSPTTGWTVYEQYF. The CDR3 nucleotides read TGTGCCAGTAGCCCAACTACAGGGTGGACGGTTTACGAGCAGTACTTC.

The CDR3 nucleotides read TGCGCCAGCAGCCAAACGCGTGGGGCCGGGGAGCTGTTTTTT. Translated: CASSQTRGAGELFF. This chain links TRBV4-1 with TRBJ2-2; D is uncertain. The CDR3 runs 14 residues. V lost 2 bases, J lost 6 bases, and 10 bases lay in between. Germline V lookup: CDR1 MGHRA, CDR2 YSYEKL.